The T cell receptor beta chain described here comes from a study of T cells in Graves' hyperthyroidism and ophthalmopathy. This clonotype was detected many times. Germline loops: CDR1 MNHEY, CDR2 SVGEGT. Trimming pared 1 base from V and 3 bases from J, leaving 9 bases between. The CDR3 is 15 amino acids. From RNA transcripts, TCR beta CDR3 regions were amplified. Researchers ran a first-round RT-PCR on the TCR CDR3 using the HTBI primer set. One entry per CDR3 protein results from TCRdb running MiXCR on the multiplex PCR reads. The sample carries roughly 660,000 distinct CDR3 sequences, about 18% recorded once.

Material: blood. The chain has TRBV6-2 or TRBV6-3 and TRBJ2-2; D gene ambiguous. This sequence was found in a man aged 50 to 59 with Graves' hyperthyroidism. DNA for the CDR3: TGTGCCAGCAGTTACTTTGTAGGTTACACCGGGGAGCTGTTTTTT. This sequence encodes CASSYFVGYTGELFF.